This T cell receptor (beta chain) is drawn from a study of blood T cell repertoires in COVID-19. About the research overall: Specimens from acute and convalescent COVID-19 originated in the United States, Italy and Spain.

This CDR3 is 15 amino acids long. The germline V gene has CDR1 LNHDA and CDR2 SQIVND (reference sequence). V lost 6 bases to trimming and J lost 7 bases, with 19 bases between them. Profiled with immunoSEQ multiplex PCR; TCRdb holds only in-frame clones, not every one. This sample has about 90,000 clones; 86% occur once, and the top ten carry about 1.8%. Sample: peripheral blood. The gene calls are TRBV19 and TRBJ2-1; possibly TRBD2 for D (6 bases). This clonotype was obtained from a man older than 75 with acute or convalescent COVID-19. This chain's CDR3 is CASRPNPGSINEQFF. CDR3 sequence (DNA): TGTGCCAGTAGACCTAACCCCGGGAGCATAAATGAGCAGTTCTTC. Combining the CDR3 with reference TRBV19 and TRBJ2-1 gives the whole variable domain DGGITQSPKYLFRKEGQNVTLSCEQNLNHDAMYWYRQDPGQGLRLIYYSQIVNDFQKGDIAEGYSVSREKKESFPLTVTSAQKNPTAFYLCASRPNPGSINEQFFGPGTRLTVL.